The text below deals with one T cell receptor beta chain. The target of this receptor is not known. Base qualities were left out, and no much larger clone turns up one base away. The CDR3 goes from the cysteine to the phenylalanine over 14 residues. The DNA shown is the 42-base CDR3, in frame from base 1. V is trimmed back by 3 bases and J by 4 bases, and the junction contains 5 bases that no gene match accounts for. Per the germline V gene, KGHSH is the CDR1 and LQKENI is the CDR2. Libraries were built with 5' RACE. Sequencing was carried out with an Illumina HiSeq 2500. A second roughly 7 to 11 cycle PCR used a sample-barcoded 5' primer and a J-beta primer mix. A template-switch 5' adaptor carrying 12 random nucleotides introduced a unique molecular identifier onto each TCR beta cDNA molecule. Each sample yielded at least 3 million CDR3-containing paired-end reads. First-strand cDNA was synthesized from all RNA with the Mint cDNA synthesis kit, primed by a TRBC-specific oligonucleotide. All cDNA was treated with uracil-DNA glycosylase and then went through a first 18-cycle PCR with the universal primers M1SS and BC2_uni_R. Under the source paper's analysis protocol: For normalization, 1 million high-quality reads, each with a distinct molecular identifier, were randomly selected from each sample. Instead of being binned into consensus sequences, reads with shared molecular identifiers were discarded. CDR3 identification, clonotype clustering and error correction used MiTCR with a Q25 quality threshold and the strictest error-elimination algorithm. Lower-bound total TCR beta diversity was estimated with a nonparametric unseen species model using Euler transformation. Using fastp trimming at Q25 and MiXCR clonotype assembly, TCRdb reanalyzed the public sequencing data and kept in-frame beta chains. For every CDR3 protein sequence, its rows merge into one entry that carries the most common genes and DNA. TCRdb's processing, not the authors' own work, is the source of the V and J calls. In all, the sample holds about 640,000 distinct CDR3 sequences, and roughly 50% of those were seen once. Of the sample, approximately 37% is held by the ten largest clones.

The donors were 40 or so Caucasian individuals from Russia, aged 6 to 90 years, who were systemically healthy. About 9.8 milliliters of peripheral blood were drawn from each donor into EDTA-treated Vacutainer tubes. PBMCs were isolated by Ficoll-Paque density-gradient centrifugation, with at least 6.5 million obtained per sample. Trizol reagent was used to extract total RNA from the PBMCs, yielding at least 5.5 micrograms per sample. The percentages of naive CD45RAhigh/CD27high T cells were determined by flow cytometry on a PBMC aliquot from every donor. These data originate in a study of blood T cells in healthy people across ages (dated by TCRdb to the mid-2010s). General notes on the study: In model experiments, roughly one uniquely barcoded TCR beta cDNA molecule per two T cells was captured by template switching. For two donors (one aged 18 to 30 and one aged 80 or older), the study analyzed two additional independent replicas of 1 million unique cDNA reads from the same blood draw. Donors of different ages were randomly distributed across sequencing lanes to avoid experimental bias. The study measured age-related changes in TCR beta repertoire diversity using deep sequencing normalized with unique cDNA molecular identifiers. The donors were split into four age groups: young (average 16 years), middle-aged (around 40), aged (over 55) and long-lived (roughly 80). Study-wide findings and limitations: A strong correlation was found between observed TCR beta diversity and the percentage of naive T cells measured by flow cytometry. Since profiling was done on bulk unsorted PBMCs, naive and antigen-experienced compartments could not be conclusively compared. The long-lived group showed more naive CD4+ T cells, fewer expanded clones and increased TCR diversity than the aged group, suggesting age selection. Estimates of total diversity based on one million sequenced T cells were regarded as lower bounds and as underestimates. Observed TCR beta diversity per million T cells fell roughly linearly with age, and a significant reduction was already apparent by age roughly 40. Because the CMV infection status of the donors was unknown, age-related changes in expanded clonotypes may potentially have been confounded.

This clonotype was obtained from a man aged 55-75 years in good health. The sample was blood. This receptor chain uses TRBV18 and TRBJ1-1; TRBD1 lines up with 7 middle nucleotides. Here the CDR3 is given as CASSPRQGSTEAFF. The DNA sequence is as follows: TGTGCCAGCTCACCCCGACAGGGTAGCACTGAAGCTTTCTTT. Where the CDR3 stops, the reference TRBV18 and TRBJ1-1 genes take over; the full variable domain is NAGVMQNPRHLVRRRGQEARLRCSPMKGHSHVYWYRQLPEEGLKFMVYLQKENIIDESGMPKERFSAEFPKEGPSILRIQQVVRGDSAAYFCASSPRQGSTEAFFGQGTRLTVV.